These 8 T cell receptor beta chains originate from one sample sequenced in a study of blood T cell repertoires in COVID-19. Here immunoSEQ multiplex PCR was the method, and the copy in TCRdb shows in-frame clones only, minus some. Of some 98,000 clones listed, about 80% were seen once; the top ten hold 10%. The sample was peripheral blood. Receptors originate from a man aged 70-80 years with acute or convalescent COVID-19.

The chain carries TRBV5-4 and TRBJ2-3; tentatively, D is TRBD2 (7 bases). Trimming pared 2 bases from V and 3 bases from J, leaving 13 bases between. Germline V gene lookup returns CDR1 SGHNT and CDR2 YYREEE (reference sequence). The CDR3 has 15 amino acids. CDR3 residues: CASSLEGGPTDTQYF. CDR3 nucleotides: TGTGCCAGCAGCTTAGAGGGGGGGCCAACAGATACGCAGTATTTT.

The chain has TRBV27 and TRBJ1-2; TRBD1 aligns across 7 bases. The germline CDR1 and CDR2 sequences are MNHEY and SMNVEV (reference sequence). The CDR3 consists of 17 residues. J was trimmed by 2 bases and V by 2 bases; bases with no gene match: 11. CDR3 protein: CASSLRGQRQKNYGYTF. The CDR3, as DNA: TGTGCCAGCAGTTTAAGGGGACAGCGACAGAAAAACTATGGCTACACCTTC.

The chain uses TRBV27 and TRBJ1-4; TRBD1 aligns across 10 bases. The CDR3 covers 18 residues. Germline V gene sequence: CDR1 MNHEY, CDR2 SMNVEV (reference sequence). J was trimmed by 2 bases and V by 3 bases; bases with no gene match: 9. This CDR3 is CASSLVGTGAQTNEKLFF. In DNA form, the CDR3 reads TGTGCCAGCAGTTTGGTGGGGACAGGGGCACAGACTAATGAAAAACTGTTTTTT.

V gene TRBV5-1 combines with J gene TRBJ2-1; a weak D match, TRBD1 (7 bases). From germline, CDR1 is SGHRS and CDR2 YFSETQ. The CDR3 spans 13 residues. V was pared by 6 bases and J by 6 bases, with 13 bases between. The CDR3 protein is CASKEGASNEQFF. The CDR3 DNA reads as TGCGCCAGCAAGGAGGGGGCGAGCAATGAGCAGTTCTTC.

This clone turned up a few times. The V gene is TRBV2, the J gene TRBJ1-5, with 7 bases aligning to TRBD1. V trimming: 6 bases; J trimming: 5 bases; junction bases outside the gene matches: 4. This CDR3 is 13 amino acids long. Germline values: CDR1 SNHLY, CDR2 FYNNEI. The CDR3 region is CASREGADQPQHF. CDR3 nucleotides: TGTGCCAGCAGGGAGGGGGCGGATCAGCCCCAGCATTTT. Full variable domain (remainder filled in from reference TRBV2 and TRBJ1-5): EPEVTQTPSHQVTQMGQEVILRCVPISNHLYFYWYRQILGQKVEFLVSFYNNEISEKSEIFDDQFSVERPDGSNFTLKIRSTKLEDSAMYFCASREGADQPQHFGDGTRLSIL.

This CDR3 is CASSLRDSNTEAFF. CDR3 bases: TGTGCCAGCAGCTTAAGGGACAGTAACACTGAAGCTTTCTTT. The V and J genes are TRBV7-2 and TRBJ1-1, with 7 bases aligning to TRBD1. This CDR3 spans 14 amino acids. Germline V gene lookup returns CDR1 SGHTA and CDR2 FQGNSA. The V gene end was trimmed by 2 bases and the J gene end by 2 bases; junction bases not matched to a gene: 2. The full variable domain, rest sourced from reference TRBV7-2 and TRBJ1-1, is GAGVSQSPSNKVTEKGKDVELRCDPISGHTALYWYRQSLGQGLEFLIYFQGNSAPDKSGLPSDRFSAERTGGSVSTLTIQRTQQEDSAVYLCASSLRDSNTEAFFGQGTRLTVV.

V usage is TRBV7-3 and J usage is TRBJ2-3, with D possibly TRBD1 on 8 matching bases. V gave up 5 bases and J gave up 4 bases, with 16 bases separating them. Looked up from germline, CDR1 is SGHTA and CDR2 is FQGTGA. The CDR3 consists of 15 residues. In nucleotides, the CDR3 is TGTGCCAGCAGCAGTACAGGGGGGGTGCCAGATACGCAGTATTTT. This encodes CASSSTGGVPDTQYF.

V usage is TRBV28 and J usage is TRBJ1-2, with a weak D call TRBD1 (6 bases). There are 13 residues in the CDR3. Germline V gene sequence: CDR1 MDHEN, CDR2 SYDVKM. The ends were cut back, 6 bases at V and 2 bases at J, with 10 bases in the middle. The DNA for the CDR3 is TGTGCCAGCAGCTCCGGACAGAACTATGGCTACACCTTC. Residues: CASSSGQNYGYTF.